The TCR beta chain described here comes from a study of cytomegalovirus exposure and HLA in healthy donors. Method: immunoSEQ multiplex PCR; TCRdb's copy keeps in-frame clones and lacks some. The sample holds 150,000 to 200,000 clones, 85% seen once. The germline V gene has CDR1 SGHRS and CDR2 YFSETQ. V gave up 0 bases and J gave up 2 bases, with 4 bases separating them. There are 13 residues in the CDR3. With respect to this clone: Its antigen is unknown.

Whole-study findings and limits: Rare TCR sequences dominated, though some public TCRs recurred in many donors.

This chain links TRBV5-1 with TRBJ2-3; D not certain. The sequence was collected from a man aged 18 to 29 in good health and CMV-seropositive. The material sequenced was PBMCs. CDR3 in amino acids: CASSLAVTDTQYF. CDR3 coding DNA: TGCGCCAGCAGCTTGGCAGTCACAGATACGCAGTATTTT.